These 16 T cell receptor beta chains originate from one sample sequenced in a study of cytomegalovirus exposure and HLA in healthy donors (dated by TCRdb to the late 2010s). Library prep was done by the immunoSEQ multiplex PCR assay. For the multiplex PCR, a mixture combining 60 forward primers for TCR Vbeta segments and 13 reverse primers for TCR Jbeta segments was used. TCRdb's version of the immuneACCESS table is confined to in-frame rearrangements and falls short of the full clone set. An unresolved V gene accounts for under half of the shortfall where checked; the remainder is of unknown origin. For this sample there are about 150,000 clones; around 66% appear just once. The ten top clones hold roughly 3.1% of the sample. The sequenced sample consisted of PBMCs. The receptor source for this set is a woman aged 25 to 39 in good health and CMV-seropositive.

The gene calls are TRBV25-1 and TRBJ2-2, with no clear D. V was trimmed by 2 bases and J by 2 bases, leaving 6 bases between them. Looked up from germline, CDR1 is MGHDK and CDR2 is SYGVNS. The CDR3 loop spans 14 amino acids. The CDR3: CASSERVNTGELFF. CDR3 nucleotides: TGTGCCAGCAGTGAACGAGTTAACACCGGGGAGCTGTTTTTT.

The genes are TRBV28 and TRBJ2-2; TRBD1 matches 9 bases. The trim removed 1 base at V and 5 bases at J, leaving 2 bases unmatched. The germline V gene has CDR1 MDHEN and CDR2 SYDVKM. The CDR3 sequence is 15 residues long. CDR3 residues: CASSLLTGGTGELFF. CDR3 in DNA: TGTGCCAGCAGTTTATTGACAGGGGGTACCGGGGAGCTGTTTTTT.

The chain couples TRBV18 to TRBJ1-1; D is undetermined. CDR3 size: 15 residues. The germline V gene encodes CDR1 KGHSH and CDR2 LQKENI. The V end was cut by 3 bases, the J end by 1 base, with 12 bases between. CDR3 in DNA: TGTGCCAGCTCACCCGGAGTTACGGAGAACACTGAAGCTTTCTTT. Translated: CASSPGVTENTEAFF.

V gene TRBV13 combines with J gene TRBJ2-3, with TRBD1 as a possible D gene (5 bases). V was cut by 5 bases and J by 9 bases, with 9 bases left in between. CDR3 length: 11 amino acids. Germline CDR1 and CDR2: PRHDT and FYEKMQ (reference sequence). The CDR3: CASSQGATQYF. CDR3 nucleotide sequence: TGTGCCAGCAGCCAAGGGGCGACGCAGTATTTT.

The gene calls are TRBV9 and TRBJ1-2; D uncertain. This CDR3 contains 15 residues. V was clipped by 0 bases and J by 2 bases, with 11 bases between them. Germline lookup yields CDR1 SGDLS and CDR2 YYNGEE. CDR3 coding DNA: TGTGCCAGCAGCGTAGTGAACAGTTTCAACTATGGCTACACCTTC. This sequence encodes CASSVVNSFNYGYTF.

There are a few counts of this clone. The chain combines TRBV14 with TRBJ2-1; 9 bases are a match to TRBD1. Germline assignment: CDR1 SGHDN and CDR2 FVKESK. Trimming removed 4 bases from V and 6 bases from J; junction bases left unmatched: 7. This CDR3 is 15 amino acids long. CDR3 residues: CASSPRDRVSNEQFF. CDR3 bases: TGTGCCAGCAGCCCCCGGGACAGGGTCTCCAATGAGCAGTTCTTC.

The chain has TRBV5-6 and TRBJ2-1; 11 nucleotides line up with TRBD1. The V segment lost 2 bases and the J segment 3 bases; nucleotides outside the gene matches: 4. The CDR3 sequence is 16 residues long. Germline CDR1 SGHDT, CDR2 YYEEEE. The CDR3 nucleotides read TGTGCCAGCAGCTTAACCGGGACAGGGGGCTACAATGAGCAGTTCTTC. Translation gives CASSLTGTGGYNEQFF. The whole variable domain, filled in from reference TRBV5-6 and TRBJ2-1, reads DAGVTQSPTHLIKTRGQQVTLRCSPKSGHDTVSWYQQALGQGPQFIFQYYEEEERQRGNFPDRFSGHQFPNYSSELNVNALLLGDSALYLCASSLTGTGGYNEQFFGPGTRLTVL.

This chain uses TRBV13 with TRBJ1-3; D may be TRBD1 (5 bases). The CDR3 contains 16 residues. V was pared by 4 bases and J by 2 bases, with 15 bases between. Germline V gene sequence: CDR1 PRHDT, CDR2 FYEKMQ (reference sequence). CDR3: CASSSWGTEPGNTIYF. The CDR3 DNA follows: TGTGCCAGCAGCTCCTGGGGGACTGAGCCTGGAAACACCATATATTTT.

The rearrangement uses TRBV6-5 and TRBJ2-3; 10 positions match TRBD1. The junction had 4 bases not matched to a gene; V was cut back by 5 bases and J by 2 bases. CDR1 and CDR2 (germline): MNHEY, SVGAGI. This CDR3 comprises 15 residues. The CDR3 is CASSIGTGDTDTQYF. The DNA of the CDR3 is TGTGCCAGCAGTATAGGGACAGGGGACACAGATACGCAGTATTTT.

This clone was seen a few times. J is TRBJ1-5 and V is TRBV6-5, with TRBD1 matching over 7 bases. Germline-derived CDR1 and CDR2 are MNHEY and SVGAGI. V lost 2 bases and J lost 6; bases outside the gene matches: 4. The CDR3 extends over 14 amino acids. In DNA, the CDR3 is TGTGCCAGCAGTTACAGGGGGCTTGGTCAGCCCCAGCATTTT. This sequence encodes CASSYRGLGQPQHF.

CDR3 amino acids: CSANPGTSSYNEQFF. The CDR3 DNA is TGCAGCGCAAACCCCGGGACTAGCTCCTACAATGAGCAGTTCTTC. The chain employs TRBV29-1 and TRBJ2-1; 8 positions match TRBD2. Looked up from germline, CDR1 is SQVTM and CDR2 is ANQGSEA. The CDR3 length is 15 residues. The trim removed 7 bases at V and 0 bases at J, leaving 8 bases unmatched.

The V gene is TRBV6-5, the J gene TRBJ1-1; 8 bases are a match to TRBD1. The CDR3 totals 13 residues. V shed 5 bases, J shed 11 bases, and the junction held 10 bases outside the gene matches. Germline V gene lookup returns CDR1 MNHEY and CDR2 SVGAGI. The CDR3 coding sequence is TGTGCCAGCAGTGGACAGGGACGAAAGAGGGCTTTCTTT. The encoded protein is CASSGQGRKRAFF.

The V and J genes are TRBV5-1 and TRBJ2-6; D may be TRBD1 (5 bases). Per the germline V gene, CDR1 is SGHRS and CDR2 is YFSETQ. V gave up 4 bases and J gave up 2 bases, with 22 bases separating them. The CDR3 sequence is 19 residues long. The CDR3 nucleotides read TGCGCCAGCAGCAGCAGAGAGGACATATCAAAGCCTGGGGCCAACGTCCTGACTTTC. It specifies CASSSREDISKPGANVLTF. The whole variable domain, remainder taken from reference TRBV5-1 and TRBJ2-6, is KAGVTQTPRYLIKTRGQQVTLSCSPISGHRSVSWYQQTPGQGLQFLFEYFSETQRNKGNFPGRFSGRQFSNSRSEMNVSTLELGDSALYLCASSSREDISKPGANVLTFGAGSRLTVL.

As for this clone: One end of the junction fails to match germline, which may point to a read error. The sample holds other DNA sequences that translate to the same CDR3. This chain joins TRBV10-3 and TRBJ2-2; 8 bases fit TRBD1. The CDR3 covers 14 residues. Germline V gene sequence: CDR1 ENHRY, CDR2 SYGVKD. CDR3 sequence (DNA): TGCGCCACCGGGGACAGGTCGGGGACCGGGGAGCTGTTTTTT. This encodes CATGDRSGTGELFF.

This chain connects TRBV30 to TRBJ2-3, with D tentatively TRBD1 (6 bases). This CDR3 comprises 15 residues. Trimming removed 1 base from V and 0 bases from J, with 11 bases in between. Per the germline V gene, CDR1 is GTSNPN and CDR2 is SVGIG (reference sequence). CDR3 nucleotides: TGTGCCTGGAGTGGGGTGGACAGAAGCACAGATACGCAGTATTTT. This encodes CAWSGVDRSTDTQYF.

V gene TRBV5-1 combines with J gene TRBJ2-6; 7 positions match TRBD1. The CDR3 has 15 amino acids. The V gene end was trimmed by 4 bases and the J gene end by 7 bases; junction bases not matched to a gene: 8. In germline, CDR1 is SGHRS, CDR2 YFSETQ. The DNA of the CDR3 is TGCGCCAGCAGCCCGGACAGGCTGTACGCCAACGTCCTGACTTTC. It specifies CASSPDRLYANVLTF.